The rows below give T cell receptor beta chains drawn from one sample of a study of blood T cell repertoires in COVID-19. Clones were read by immunoSEQ multiplex PCR, and TCRdb kept only the in-frame ones, dropping some. The sample shows about 410,000 clones, 90% of them seen only once. Sequenced input: PBMCs or T cells enriched from blood (not recorded which). The receptors were gathered from a young man who had recovered from COVID-19. CDR3s include the opening cysteine and the closing phenylalanine or tryptophan. The D gene is left open where the match is weak. Rows give clone size only sometimes, using once, few, many, or a class for an expanded clone.

v_call	j_call	clone_size	d_call	cdr3_nt	cdr3_aa
TRBV27	TRBJ1-6	few	NA	TGTGCCAGCAGTTTCCCGGGGGATAATTCACCCCTCCACTTT	CASSFPGDNSPLHF
TRBV30	TRBJ1-1	NA	TRBD1	TGTGCCTGGACAAACGGACAGGGCCGGGGTGAGGCTTTCTTT	CAWTNGQGRGEAFF
TRBV5-6	TRBJ1-1	NA	NA	TGTGCCAGCACCCGGGTCGAGGGAACTGAAGCTTTCTTT	CASTRVEGTEAFF
TRBV27	TRBJ1-6	NA	TRBD1	TGTGCCAGCAGTAACCAGGGGGCGTATCGGGAGACCTATAATTCACCCCTCCACTTT	CASSNQGAYRETYNSPLHF
TRBV19	TRBJ1-2	NA	NA	TGTGCCAGTAGTATCCCCCGGGGGACTAACTATGGCTACACCTTC	CASSIPRGTNYGYTF
TRBV5-1	TRBJ2-1	NA	NA	TGCGCCAGCAGCTATCAGCGAGATGAGCAGTTCTTC	CASSYQRDEQFF
TRBV11-2	TRBJ2-7	NA	NA	TGTGCCAGCAGCCCAAGTCGCGAAGCCTACGAGCAGTACTTC	CASSPSREAYEQYF
TRBV7-8	TRBJ1-4	NA	NA	TGTGCCAGCAGCTTAGGGGGGGGAGGTAATGAAAAACTGTTTTTT	CASSLGGGGNEKLFF
TRBV27	TRBJ2-1	NA	TRBD2	TGTGCCAGCAGTTCGATGAGGATGGCGGGAGGTGGGAATGAGCAGTTCTTC	CASSSMRMAGGGNEQFF
TRBV10-3	TRBJ1-3	once	NA	TGTGCCATCAGTGCCGAGCTCTCTGGAAACACCATATATTTT	CAISAELSGNTIYF
TRBV19	TRBJ1-1	NA	TRBD1	TGTGCCAGTAGTACAGGGACAGAATTGAACACTGAAGCTTTCTTT	CASSTGTELNTEAFF
TRBV6-5	TRBJ2-3	few	NA	TGTGCCAGCAGTTACAGCCTAACTAGCACAGATACGCAGTATTTT	CASSYSLTSTDTQYF
TRBV27	TRBJ1-2	NA	TRBD1	TGTGCCAGCAGAACAGGGGTTAACTATGGCTACACCTTC	CASRTGVNYGYTF
TRBV5-1	TRBJ1-6	NA	TRBD1	TGCGCCAGCAGCGCGTCGAGCAGGGGGGACTCACCCCTCCACTTT	CASSASSRGDSPLHF
TRBV3-1/TRBV3-2	TRBJ1-3	NA	NA	TGTGCCAGCAGCCCCTCCGGGGTAGGAAACACCATATATTTT	CASSPSGVGNTIYF
TRBV5-1	TRBJ1-1	NA	NA	TGCGCCAGCAGCGAGGACACTGAAGCTTTCTTT	CASSEDTEAFF
TRBV28	TRBJ1-2	NA	NA	TGTGCCAGCAGTTCCCGGGGCTATGGCTACACCTTC	CASSSRGYGYTF
TRBV7-2	TRBJ2-7	once	TRBD2	TGTGCCAGCAGTCTTCTACTAGCGGGCCGGTACTTC	CASSLLLAGRYF
TRBV7-9	TRBJ2-1	NA	NA	TGTGCCAGCTCGGGCTACAATGAGCAGTTCTTC	CASSGYNEQFF
TRBV7-9	TRBJ1-1	few	TRBD1	TGTGCCAGCAGCTTAGGACAGGGAGAAGCTTTCTTT	CASSLGQGEAFF
TRBV30	TRBJ2-7	NA	NA	TGTGCCTGGAGAGGTGACATGGCGCAGTACTTC	CAWRGDMAQYF
TRBV11-3	TRBJ1-2	NA	TRBD1	TGTGCCAGCAGCCTACGACAGGGGGAAGACTATGGCTACACCTTC	CASSLRQGEDYGYTF
TRBV27	TRBJ2-2	NA	NA	TGTGCCAGCAGCCCCCTTCCAGGGAACACCGGGGAGCTGTTTTTT	CASSPLPGNTGELFF
TRBV18	TRBJ1-4	NA	NA	TGTGCCAGCTCACTCTGGACAGACAATGAAAAACTGTTTTTT	CASSLWTDNEKLFF
TRBV5-8	TRBJ2-7	once	TRBD2	TGTGCCAGCAGCTCACTAGCGGCGACTTCCTACGAGCAGTACTTC	CASSSLAATSYEQYF
TRBV5-4	TRBJ1-1	NA	TRBD1	TGTGCCAGCAGCCCGGGACAGGGATCCACTGAAGCTTTCTTT	CASSPGQGSTEAFF
TRBV27	TRBJ2-2	NA	TRBD2	TGTGCCAGCAGTGCTTTGCGCGGGAGCGGCACCGGGGAGCTGTTTTTT	CASSALRGSGTGELFF
TRBV29-1	TRBJ1-4	NA	NA	TGCAGCGTTGAAACCCCGGGGGGTGAAAAACTGTTTTTT	CSVETPGGEKLFF
TRBV27	TRBJ1-2	once	TRBD1	TGTGCCAGCAGTTCCTTAGACAGGGTTTCGGGTGGCTACACCTTC	CASSSLDRVSGGYTF